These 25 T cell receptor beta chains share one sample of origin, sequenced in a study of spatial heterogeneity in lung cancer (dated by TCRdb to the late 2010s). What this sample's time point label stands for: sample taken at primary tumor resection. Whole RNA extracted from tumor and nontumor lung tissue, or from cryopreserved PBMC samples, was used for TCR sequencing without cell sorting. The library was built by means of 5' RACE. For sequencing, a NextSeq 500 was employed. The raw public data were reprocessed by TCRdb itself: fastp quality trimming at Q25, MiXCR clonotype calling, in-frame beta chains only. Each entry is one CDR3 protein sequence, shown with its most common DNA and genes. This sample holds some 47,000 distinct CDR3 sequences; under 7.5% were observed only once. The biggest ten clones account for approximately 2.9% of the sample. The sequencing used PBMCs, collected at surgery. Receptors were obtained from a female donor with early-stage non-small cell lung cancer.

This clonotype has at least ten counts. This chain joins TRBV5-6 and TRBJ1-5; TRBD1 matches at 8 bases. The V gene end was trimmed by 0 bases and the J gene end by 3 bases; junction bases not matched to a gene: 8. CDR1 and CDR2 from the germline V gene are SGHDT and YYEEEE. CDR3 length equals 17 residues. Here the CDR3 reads CASSLAPGTGFNQPQHF. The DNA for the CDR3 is TGTGCCAGCAGCTTGGCCCCCGGGACAGGATTCAATCAGCCCCAGCATTTT.

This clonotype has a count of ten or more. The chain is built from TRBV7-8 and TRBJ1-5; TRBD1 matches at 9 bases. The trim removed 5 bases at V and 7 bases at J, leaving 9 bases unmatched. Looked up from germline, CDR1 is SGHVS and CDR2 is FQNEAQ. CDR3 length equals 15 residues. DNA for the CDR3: TGTGCCAGCAGCACGCTACAGGGGGCGAGACAGCCCCAGCATTTT. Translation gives CASSTLQGARQPQHF.

The CDR3 spells CASSWSTGAPNSPLHF. CDR3 DNA sequence: TGTGCCAGCAGTTGGTCCACAGGGGCCCCTAATTCACCCCTCCACTTT. The chain couples TRBV6-5 to TRBJ1-6; 7 bases match TRBD1. The CDR3 spans 16 residues. V shed 4 bases and J 6 bases; nucleotides not matched to a gene: 9. The germline CDR1 and CDR2 sequences are MNHEY and SVGAGI.

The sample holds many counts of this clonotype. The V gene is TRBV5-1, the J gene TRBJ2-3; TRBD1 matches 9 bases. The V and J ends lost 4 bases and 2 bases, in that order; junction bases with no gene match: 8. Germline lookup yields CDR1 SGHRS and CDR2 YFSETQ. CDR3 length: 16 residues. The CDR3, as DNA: TGCGCCAGCAGCCCGGCCCGGGACAGGGCCACAGATACGCAGTATTTT. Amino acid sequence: CASSPARDRATDTQYF.

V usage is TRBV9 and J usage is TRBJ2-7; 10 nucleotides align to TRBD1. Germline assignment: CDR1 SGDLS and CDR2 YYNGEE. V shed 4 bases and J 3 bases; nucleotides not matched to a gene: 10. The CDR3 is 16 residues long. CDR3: CASSLQPGTGVYEQYF. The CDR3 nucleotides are TGTGCCAGCAGCCTCCAACCCGGGACAGGGGTCTACGAGCAGTACTTC.

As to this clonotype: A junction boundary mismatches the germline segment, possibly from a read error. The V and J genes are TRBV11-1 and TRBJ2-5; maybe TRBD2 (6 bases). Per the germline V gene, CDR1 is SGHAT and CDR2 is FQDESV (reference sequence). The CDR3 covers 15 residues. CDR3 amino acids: CASSFSRGLQETRYF. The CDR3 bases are TGTGCCAGCAGCTTCTCGCGGGGTCTCCAAGAGACCCGGTACTTC.

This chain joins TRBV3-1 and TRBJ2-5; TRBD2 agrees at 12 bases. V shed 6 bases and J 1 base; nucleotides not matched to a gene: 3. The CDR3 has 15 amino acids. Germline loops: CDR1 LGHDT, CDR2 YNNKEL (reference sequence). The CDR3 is CASRQLAGGQETQYF. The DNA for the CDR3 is TGTGCCAGCAGACAACTAGCGGGGGGCCAAGAGACCCAGTACTTC.

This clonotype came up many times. The CDR3 nucleotides are TGTGCCAGCAGCTTCGGACAGGGGTTCTATGGCTACACCTTC. This sequence encodes CASSFGQGFYGYTF. The rearrangement links TRBV7-9 to TRBJ1-2; 9 bases align to TRBD1. This CDR3 is built from 14 residues. CDR1 is SEHNR and CDR2 is FQNEAQ in the germline V gene (reference sequence). The junction had 3 bases not matched to a gene; V was cut back by 3 bases and J by 4 bases.

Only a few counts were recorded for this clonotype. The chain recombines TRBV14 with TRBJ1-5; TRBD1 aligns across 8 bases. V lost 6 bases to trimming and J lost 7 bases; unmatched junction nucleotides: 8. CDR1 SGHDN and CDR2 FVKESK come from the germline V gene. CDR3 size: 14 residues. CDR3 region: CASSLTGGRQPQHF. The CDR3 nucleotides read TGTGCCAGCAGTCTCACAGGGGGAAGACAGCCCCAGCATTTT.

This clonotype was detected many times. The CDR3 sequence: CAISQRDRDIQYF. CDR3 bases: TGTGCCATCAGTCAGCGGGACAGGGACATTCAGTACTTC. J is TRBJ2-4 and V is TRBV10-3, with 9 bases fitting TRBD1. The CDR3 has 13 residues. Germline V gene sequence: CDR1 ENHRY, CDR2 SYGVKD. V gave up 5 bases and J gave up 8 bases; unmatched junction bases: 4.

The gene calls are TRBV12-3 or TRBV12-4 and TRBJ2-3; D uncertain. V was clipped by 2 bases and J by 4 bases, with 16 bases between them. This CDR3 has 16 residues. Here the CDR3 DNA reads TGTGCCAGCAGTTTAACCGCCGTTAGTCACCCAGATACGCAGTATTTT. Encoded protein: CASSLTAVSHPDTQYF.

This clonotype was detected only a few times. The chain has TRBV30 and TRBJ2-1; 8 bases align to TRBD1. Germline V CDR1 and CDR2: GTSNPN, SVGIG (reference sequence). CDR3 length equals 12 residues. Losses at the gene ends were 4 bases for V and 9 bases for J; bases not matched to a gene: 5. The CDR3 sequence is CAWNQGAGEQFF. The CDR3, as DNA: TGTGCCTGGAATCAGGGGGCAGGTGAGCAGTTCTTC.

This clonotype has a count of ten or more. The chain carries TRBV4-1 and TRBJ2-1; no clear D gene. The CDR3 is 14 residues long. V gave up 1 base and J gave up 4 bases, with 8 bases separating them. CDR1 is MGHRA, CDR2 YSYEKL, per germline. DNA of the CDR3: TGCGCCAGCAGCCAAGTAGGCTCATACAATGAGCAGTTCTTC. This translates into CASSQVGSYNEQFF.

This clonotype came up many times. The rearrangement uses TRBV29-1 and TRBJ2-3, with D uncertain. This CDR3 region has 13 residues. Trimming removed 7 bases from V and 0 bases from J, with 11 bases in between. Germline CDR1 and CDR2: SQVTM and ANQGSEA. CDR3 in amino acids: CSAQSPSTDTQYF. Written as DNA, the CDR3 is TGCAGCGCACAGAGTCCTAGCACAGATACGCAGTATTTT.

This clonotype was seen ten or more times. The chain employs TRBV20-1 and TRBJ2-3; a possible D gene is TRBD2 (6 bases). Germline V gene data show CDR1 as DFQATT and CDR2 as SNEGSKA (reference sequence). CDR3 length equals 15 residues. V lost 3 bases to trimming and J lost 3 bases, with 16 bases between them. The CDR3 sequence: CSASFRGRGTDTQYF. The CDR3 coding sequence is TGCAGTGCTAGCTTCCGGGGCCGGGGGACAGATACGCAGTATTTT.

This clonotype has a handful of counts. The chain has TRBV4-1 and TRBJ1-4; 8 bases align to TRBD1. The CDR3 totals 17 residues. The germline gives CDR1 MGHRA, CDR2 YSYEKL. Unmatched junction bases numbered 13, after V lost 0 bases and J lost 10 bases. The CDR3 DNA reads TGCGCCAGCAGCCAAGATCGGAGACAGGGGTCTCTTGGAAAACTGTTTTTT. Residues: CASSQDRRQGSLGKLFF.

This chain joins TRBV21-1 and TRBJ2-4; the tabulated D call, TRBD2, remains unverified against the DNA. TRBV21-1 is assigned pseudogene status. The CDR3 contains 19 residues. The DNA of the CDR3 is TGTGCCAGCAGTTACCGACAGGGCCCTTCTCGAGGGGCCAAAAACATTCAGTACTTC. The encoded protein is CASSYRQGPSRGAKNIQYF.

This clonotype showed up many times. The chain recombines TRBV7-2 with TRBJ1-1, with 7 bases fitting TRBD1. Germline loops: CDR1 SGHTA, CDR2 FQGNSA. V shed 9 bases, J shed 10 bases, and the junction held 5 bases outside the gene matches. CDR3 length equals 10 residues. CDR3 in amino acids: CASQGVGAFF. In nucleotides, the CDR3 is TGTGCCAGTCAGGGGGTGGGAGCTTTCTTT.

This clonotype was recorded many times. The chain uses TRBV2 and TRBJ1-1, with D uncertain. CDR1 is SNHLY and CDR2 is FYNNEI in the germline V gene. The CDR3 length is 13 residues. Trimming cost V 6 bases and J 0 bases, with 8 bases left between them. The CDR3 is CASRTAMNTEAFF. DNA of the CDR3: TGTGCCAGCAGGACTGCCATGAACACTGAAGCTTTCTTT.

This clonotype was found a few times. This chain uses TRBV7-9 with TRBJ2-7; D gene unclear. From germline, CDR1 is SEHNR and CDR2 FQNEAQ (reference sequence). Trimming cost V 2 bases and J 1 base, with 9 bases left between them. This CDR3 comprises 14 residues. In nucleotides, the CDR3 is TGTGCCAGCAGCTTAAGTTTACCTTCCTACGAGCAGTACTTC. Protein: CASSLSLPSYEQYF.

CDR3 nucleotides: TGCGCCAGCAGTGAGACCGCAGGACTCCTGCTCACCACAGATACGCAGTATTTT. This codes for CASSETAGLLLTTDTQYF. The chain carries TRBV10-2 and TRBJ2-3, with D tentatively TRBD2 (5 bases). This CDR3 comprises 18 residues. Germline loops: CDR1 WSHSY, CDR2 SAAADI. Trimming pared 2 bases from V and 2 bases from J, leaving 20 bases between.

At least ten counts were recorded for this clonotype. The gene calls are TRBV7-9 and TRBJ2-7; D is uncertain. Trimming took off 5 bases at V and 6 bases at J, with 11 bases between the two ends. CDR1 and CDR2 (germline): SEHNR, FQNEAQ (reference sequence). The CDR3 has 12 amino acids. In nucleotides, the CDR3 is TGTGCCAGCAGCAAAACCTTATTCGAGCAGTACTTC. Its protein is CASSKTLFEQYF.

The CDR3 region is CASSLGQGFAGELFF. The CDR3 region has the DNA TGTGCCAGCAGCTTAGGACAGGGCTTCGCCGGGGAGCTGTTTTTT. V gene TRBV7-2 combines with J gene TRBJ2-2, with TRBD1 identical over 7 bases. The germline gives CDR1 SGHTA, CDR2 FQGNSA. V lost 1 base to trimming and J lost 6 bases; unmatched junction nucleotides: 5. The CDR3 totals 15 residues.

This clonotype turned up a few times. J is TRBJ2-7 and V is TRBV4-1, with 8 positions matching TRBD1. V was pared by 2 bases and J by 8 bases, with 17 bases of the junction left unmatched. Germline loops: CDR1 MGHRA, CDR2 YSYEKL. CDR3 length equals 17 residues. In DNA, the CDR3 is TGCGCCAGCAGCCAACCCCAGGGGCCGGGACAGGAAAAAAAGCAGTACTTC. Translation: CASSQPQGPGQEKKQYF.

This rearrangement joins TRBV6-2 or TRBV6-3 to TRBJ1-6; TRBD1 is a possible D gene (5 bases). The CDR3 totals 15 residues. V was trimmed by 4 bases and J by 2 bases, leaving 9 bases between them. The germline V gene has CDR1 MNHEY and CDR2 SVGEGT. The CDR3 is CASSFRQTYNSPLHF. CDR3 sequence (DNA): TGTGCCAGCAGTTTTCGACAGACCTATAATTCACCCCTCCACTTT.